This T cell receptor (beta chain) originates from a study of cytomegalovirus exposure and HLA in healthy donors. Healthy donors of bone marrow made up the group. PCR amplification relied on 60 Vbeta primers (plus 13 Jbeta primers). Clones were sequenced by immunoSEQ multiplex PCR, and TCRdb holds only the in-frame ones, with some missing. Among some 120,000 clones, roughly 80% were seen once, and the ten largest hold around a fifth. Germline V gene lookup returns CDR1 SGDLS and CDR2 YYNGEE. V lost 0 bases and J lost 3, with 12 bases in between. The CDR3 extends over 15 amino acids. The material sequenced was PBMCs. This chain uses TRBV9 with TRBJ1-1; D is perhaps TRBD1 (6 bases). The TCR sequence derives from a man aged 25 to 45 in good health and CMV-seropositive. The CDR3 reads CASSVEGGADTEAFF. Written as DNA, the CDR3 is TGTGCCAGCAGCGTAGAAGGGGGGGCGGACACTGAAGCTTTCTTT.